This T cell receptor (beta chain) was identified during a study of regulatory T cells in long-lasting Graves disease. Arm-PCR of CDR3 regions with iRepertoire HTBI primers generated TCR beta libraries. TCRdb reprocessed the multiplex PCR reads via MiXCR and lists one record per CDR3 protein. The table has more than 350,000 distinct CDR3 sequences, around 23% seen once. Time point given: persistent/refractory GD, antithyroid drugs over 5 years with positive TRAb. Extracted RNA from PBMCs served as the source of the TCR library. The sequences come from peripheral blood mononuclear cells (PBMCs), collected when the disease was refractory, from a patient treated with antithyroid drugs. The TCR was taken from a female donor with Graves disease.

CDR3 sequence: CASSPPPPGGYEQYF. CDR3 in DNA: TGTGCCAGCAGCCCGCCGCCCCCGGGGGGTTACGAGCAGTACTTC. This chain links TRBV11-2 with TRBJ2-7, with 7 bases that match TRBD2. This CDR3 is 15 amino acids long. Per germline, CDR1 SGHAT and CDR2 FQNNGV. The J segment lost 4 bases and the V segment lost 5 bases, leaving 11 bases of the junction unmatched.